This T cell receptor (beta chain) originates from a study of T-cell memory formation after mild COVID-19. The CDR3 sequence is 13 residues long. V trimming: 6 bases; J trimming: 4 bases; junction bases outside the gene matches: 8. From germline, CDR1 is DFQATT and CDR2 SNEGSKA (reference sequence). Study-level results: In second-wave clones peaking day 37, SARS-CoV-2 specificity remained unconfirmed.

This clonotype was seen a handful of times. Its specificity is unknown. TCRdb itself ran the 5' RACE reads through MiXCR, one entry per CDR3 protein. The sample shows 450,000 to 700,000 distinct CDR3 sequences, about 20% of them seen only once. The sequenced sample was PBMCs or a T cell subset sorted from them (not recorded which). The origin of this receptor is an adult woman who had mild COVID-19 (a few samples of this study predate the infection). Cell type and time point are not known. V usage is TRBV20-1 and J usage is TRBJ2-7, with 8 bases that match TRBD2. CDR3 amino acids: CSARKTSGYEQYF. Here the CDR3 DNA reads TGCAGTGCCCGAAAAACTAGCGGTTACGAGCAGTACTTC.